This T cell receptor beta chain was identified during a study of cytomegalovirus exposure and HLA in healthy donors. Regarding the study as a whole: Researchers catalogued about 150 TCR beta chains as cytomegalovirus-associated. A missense variant in DCLRE1C was later tied to TCR beta V- and J-gene trimming.

On this clone itself: Antigen unknown.

A multiplex PCR was run with 60 Vbeta primers and 13 Jbeta primers. In the original analysis: Later analysis identified tens of millions of unique TCR beta chains, 10 million to 12 million shared. Profiling relied on immunoSEQ multiplex PCR, and the TCRdb table lists in-frame clones only, not all of them. The V and J calls and clone size come from that table; D and trimming were worked out from the DNA. In the table there are around 150,000 clones, 60% to 85% of which are singletons. The material sequenced was PBMCs. This sequence was found in a man aged 50 to 60 in good health and CMV-seropositive.

The CDR3 sequence is CASSPQGGDTQYF. CDR3 DNA sequence: TGTGCCAGCAGCCCCCAAGGCGGGGATACGCAGTATTTT. The V gene is TRBV11-2, the J gene TRBJ2-3, with D maybe TRBD2 (5 bases). The length of the CDR3 is 13 residues. V was shortened by 5 bases and J by 6 bases, with 12 bases between the two germline ends. Per germline, CDR1 SGHAT and CDR2 FQNNGV.